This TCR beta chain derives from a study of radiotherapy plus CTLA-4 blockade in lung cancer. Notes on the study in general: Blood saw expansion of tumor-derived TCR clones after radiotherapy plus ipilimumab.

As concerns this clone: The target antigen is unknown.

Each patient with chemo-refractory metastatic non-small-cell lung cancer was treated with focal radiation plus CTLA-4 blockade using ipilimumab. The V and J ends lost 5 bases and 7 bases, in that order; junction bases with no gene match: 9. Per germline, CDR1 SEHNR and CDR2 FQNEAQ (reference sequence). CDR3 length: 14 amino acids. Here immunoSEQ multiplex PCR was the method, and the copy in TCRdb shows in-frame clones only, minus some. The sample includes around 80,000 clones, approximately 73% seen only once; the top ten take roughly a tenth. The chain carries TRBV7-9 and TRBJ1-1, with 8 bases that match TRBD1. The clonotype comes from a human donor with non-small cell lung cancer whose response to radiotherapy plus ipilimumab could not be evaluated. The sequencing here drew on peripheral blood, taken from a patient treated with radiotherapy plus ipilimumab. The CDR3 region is CASSPQGASGEAFF. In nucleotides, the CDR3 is TGTGCCAGCAGCCCTCAGGGGGCGAGTGGTGAAGCTTTCTTT.